A selection of T cell receptor beta chains follows, all from one sample in a study of shared clonotypes between healthy human individuals. Only in-frame clones appear in the TCRdb table, and some are missing; sequencing was by immunoSEQ multiplex PCR. The table has hundreds of thousands of clones, roughly 72% seen once. Source material: memory CD4+ T cells sorted from blood. Every receptor here comes from a woman in her 30s in good health. Each CDR3 is given with its conserved first and last residue. D genes are given only for firm matches. Not every row has a clone size; where given, it reads once, few, many or a size class.

CDR3 protein,CDR3 DNA,clone size,D gene,V gene,J gene
CASSPSGRGETQYF,TGCGCCAGCAGCCCGAGCGGGAGGGGAGAGACCCAGTACTTC,.,TRBD2,TRBV4-1,TRBJ2-5
CASTEGWSYEQYF,TGTGCCAGCACCGAGGGTTGGTCCTACGAGCAGTACTTC,.,.,TRBV28,TRBJ2-7
CASSIAGTGYYEQYF,TGTGCCAGCAGTATCGCCGGGACAGGGTATTACGAGCAGTACTTC,.,TRBD1,TRBV28,TRBJ2-7
CASSNSFGEQFF,TGTGCCAGTAGTAACAGCTTCGGTGAGCAGTTCTTC,few,.,TRBV19,TRBJ2-1
CASSVLTGDNEQFF,TGTGCCAGCAGCGTCCTAACAGGGGACAATGAGCAGTTCTTC,.,TRBD1,TRBV9,TRBJ2-1
CASKTGGYEQYF,TGTGCCAGCAAAACAGGGGGCTACGAGCAGTACTTC,once,TRBD1,TRBV6-5,TRBJ2-7
CASSTGGGRNTGELFF,TGTGCCAGCAGTACCGGAGGGGGCCGGAACACCGGGGAGCTGTTTTTT,.,.,TRBV9,TRBJ2-2
CASSSIGRATGANVLTF,TGTGCCAGTAGTTCAATAGGGAGGGCCACTGGGGCCAACGTCCTGACTTTC,.,TRBD2,TRBV19,TRBJ2-6
CASSVSPQGDTQYF,TGTGCCAGCAGCGTAAGCCCTCAAGGAGATACGCAGTATTTT,.,.,TRBV9,TRBJ2-3
CASSWGTGSDQPQHF,TGTGCCAGCAGCTGGGGGACGGGCTCTGATCAGCCCCAGCATTTT,.,.,TRBV7-9,TRBJ1-5
CASSPTETQYF,TGTGCCAGCTCACCAACGGAGACCCAGTACTTC,.,.,TRBV18,TRBJ2-5
CASSLGGTFYEQYF,TGCGCCAGCAGCTTGGGAGGGACATTCTACGAGCAGTACTTC,.,.,TRBV5-1,TRBJ2-7
CASSSSPTVNYGYTF,TGTGCCAGCAGTTCAAGCCCGACAGTGAACTATGGCTACACCTTC,many,.,TRBV27,TRBJ1-2
CASSQGLFSVGTGELFF,TGTGCCAGCAGCCAAGGTTTATTTAGCGTTGGCACCGGGGAGCTGTTTTTT,.,.,TRBV4-2,TRBJ2-2
CATSRELINQPQHF,TGTGCCACCAGCAGAGAATTGATTAATCAGCCCCAGCATTTT,.,.,TRBV15,TRBJ1-5
CASREGGLNTEAFF,TGCGCCAGCAGGGAAGGGGGGTTGAACACTGAAGCTTTCTTT,once,.,TRBV5-1,TRBJ1-1
CASSPPQGSYEQYF,TGTGCCAGCAGCCCCCCCCAAGGCTCCTACGAGCAGTACTTC,.,.,TRBV7-2,TRBJ2-7
CASSYVSENTEAFF,TGCGCCAGCAGCTACGTTTCAGAGAACACTGAAGCTTTCTTT,.,.,TRBV10-2,TRBJ1-1
CASVGGRPPYNEQFF,TGTGCCAGCGTAGGGGGACGGCCCCCTTACAATGAGCAGTTCTTC,.,.,TRBV7-9,TRBJ2-1
CASSLDGSQTGSNYNEQFF,TGTGCCAGCAGCTTGGACGGCTCCCAAACGGGCTCGAATTACAATGAGCAGTTCTTC,once,.,TRBV5-6,TRBJ2-1
CATVRDREVGEQFF,TGTGCCACGGTCCGGGACAGGGAAGTCGGTGAGCAGTTCTTC,.,TRBD1,TRBV6-1,TRBJ2-1
CASSEYLFSGANVLTF,TGTGCCAGCAGTGAATACCTGTTCTCTGGGGCCAACGTCCTGACTTTC,.,.,TRBV6-1,TRBJ2-6
CASRGGLAETNEQYF,TGTGCCAGCAGGGGGGGACTAGCGGAAACCAACGAGCAGTACTTC,.,TRBD2,TRBV5-4,TRBJ2-7
CAISGSGTEAFF,TGTGCCATCAGTGGTTCAGGGACTGAAGCTTTCTTT,.,.,TRBV10-3,TRBJ1-1
CASHRTGSNQPQHF,TGTGCCAGTCACCGGACAGGTAGCAATCAGCCCCAGCATTTT,few,TRBD1,TRBV28,TRBJ1-5
CASSFRGAEQYF,TGTGCCAGCAGTTTTCGGGGGGCCGAGCAGTACTTC,.,.,TRBV27,TRBJ2-7